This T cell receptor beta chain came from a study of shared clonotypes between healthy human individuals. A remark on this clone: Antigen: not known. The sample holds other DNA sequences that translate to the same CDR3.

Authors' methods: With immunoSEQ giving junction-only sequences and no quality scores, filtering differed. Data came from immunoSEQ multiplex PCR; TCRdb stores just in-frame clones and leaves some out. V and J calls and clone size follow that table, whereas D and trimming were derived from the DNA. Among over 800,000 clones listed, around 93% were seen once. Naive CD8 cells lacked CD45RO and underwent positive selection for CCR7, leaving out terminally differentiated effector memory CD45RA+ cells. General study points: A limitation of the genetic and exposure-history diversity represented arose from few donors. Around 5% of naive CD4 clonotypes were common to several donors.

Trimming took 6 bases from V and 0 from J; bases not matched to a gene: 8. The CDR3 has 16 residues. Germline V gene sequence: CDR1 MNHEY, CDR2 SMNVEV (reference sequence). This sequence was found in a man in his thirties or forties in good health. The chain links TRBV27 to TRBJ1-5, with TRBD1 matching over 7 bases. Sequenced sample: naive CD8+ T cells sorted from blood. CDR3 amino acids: CASSPRTGYSNQPQHF. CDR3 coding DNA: TGTGCCAGCAGCCCTAGGACAGGATATAGCAATCAGCCCCAGCATTTT.